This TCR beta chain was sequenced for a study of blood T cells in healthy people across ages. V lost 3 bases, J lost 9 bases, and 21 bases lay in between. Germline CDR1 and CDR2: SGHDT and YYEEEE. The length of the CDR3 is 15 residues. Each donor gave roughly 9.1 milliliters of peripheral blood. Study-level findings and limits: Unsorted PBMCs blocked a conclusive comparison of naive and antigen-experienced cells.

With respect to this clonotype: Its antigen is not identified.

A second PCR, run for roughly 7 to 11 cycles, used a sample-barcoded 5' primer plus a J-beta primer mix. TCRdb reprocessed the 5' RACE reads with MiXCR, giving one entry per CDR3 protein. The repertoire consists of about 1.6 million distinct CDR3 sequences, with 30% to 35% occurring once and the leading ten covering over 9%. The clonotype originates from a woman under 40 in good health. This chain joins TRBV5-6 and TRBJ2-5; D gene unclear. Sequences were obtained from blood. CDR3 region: CASSSLESLYEAQYF. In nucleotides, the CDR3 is TGTGCCAGCAGCTCCTTAGAATCTCTATACGAGGCCCAGTACTTC.